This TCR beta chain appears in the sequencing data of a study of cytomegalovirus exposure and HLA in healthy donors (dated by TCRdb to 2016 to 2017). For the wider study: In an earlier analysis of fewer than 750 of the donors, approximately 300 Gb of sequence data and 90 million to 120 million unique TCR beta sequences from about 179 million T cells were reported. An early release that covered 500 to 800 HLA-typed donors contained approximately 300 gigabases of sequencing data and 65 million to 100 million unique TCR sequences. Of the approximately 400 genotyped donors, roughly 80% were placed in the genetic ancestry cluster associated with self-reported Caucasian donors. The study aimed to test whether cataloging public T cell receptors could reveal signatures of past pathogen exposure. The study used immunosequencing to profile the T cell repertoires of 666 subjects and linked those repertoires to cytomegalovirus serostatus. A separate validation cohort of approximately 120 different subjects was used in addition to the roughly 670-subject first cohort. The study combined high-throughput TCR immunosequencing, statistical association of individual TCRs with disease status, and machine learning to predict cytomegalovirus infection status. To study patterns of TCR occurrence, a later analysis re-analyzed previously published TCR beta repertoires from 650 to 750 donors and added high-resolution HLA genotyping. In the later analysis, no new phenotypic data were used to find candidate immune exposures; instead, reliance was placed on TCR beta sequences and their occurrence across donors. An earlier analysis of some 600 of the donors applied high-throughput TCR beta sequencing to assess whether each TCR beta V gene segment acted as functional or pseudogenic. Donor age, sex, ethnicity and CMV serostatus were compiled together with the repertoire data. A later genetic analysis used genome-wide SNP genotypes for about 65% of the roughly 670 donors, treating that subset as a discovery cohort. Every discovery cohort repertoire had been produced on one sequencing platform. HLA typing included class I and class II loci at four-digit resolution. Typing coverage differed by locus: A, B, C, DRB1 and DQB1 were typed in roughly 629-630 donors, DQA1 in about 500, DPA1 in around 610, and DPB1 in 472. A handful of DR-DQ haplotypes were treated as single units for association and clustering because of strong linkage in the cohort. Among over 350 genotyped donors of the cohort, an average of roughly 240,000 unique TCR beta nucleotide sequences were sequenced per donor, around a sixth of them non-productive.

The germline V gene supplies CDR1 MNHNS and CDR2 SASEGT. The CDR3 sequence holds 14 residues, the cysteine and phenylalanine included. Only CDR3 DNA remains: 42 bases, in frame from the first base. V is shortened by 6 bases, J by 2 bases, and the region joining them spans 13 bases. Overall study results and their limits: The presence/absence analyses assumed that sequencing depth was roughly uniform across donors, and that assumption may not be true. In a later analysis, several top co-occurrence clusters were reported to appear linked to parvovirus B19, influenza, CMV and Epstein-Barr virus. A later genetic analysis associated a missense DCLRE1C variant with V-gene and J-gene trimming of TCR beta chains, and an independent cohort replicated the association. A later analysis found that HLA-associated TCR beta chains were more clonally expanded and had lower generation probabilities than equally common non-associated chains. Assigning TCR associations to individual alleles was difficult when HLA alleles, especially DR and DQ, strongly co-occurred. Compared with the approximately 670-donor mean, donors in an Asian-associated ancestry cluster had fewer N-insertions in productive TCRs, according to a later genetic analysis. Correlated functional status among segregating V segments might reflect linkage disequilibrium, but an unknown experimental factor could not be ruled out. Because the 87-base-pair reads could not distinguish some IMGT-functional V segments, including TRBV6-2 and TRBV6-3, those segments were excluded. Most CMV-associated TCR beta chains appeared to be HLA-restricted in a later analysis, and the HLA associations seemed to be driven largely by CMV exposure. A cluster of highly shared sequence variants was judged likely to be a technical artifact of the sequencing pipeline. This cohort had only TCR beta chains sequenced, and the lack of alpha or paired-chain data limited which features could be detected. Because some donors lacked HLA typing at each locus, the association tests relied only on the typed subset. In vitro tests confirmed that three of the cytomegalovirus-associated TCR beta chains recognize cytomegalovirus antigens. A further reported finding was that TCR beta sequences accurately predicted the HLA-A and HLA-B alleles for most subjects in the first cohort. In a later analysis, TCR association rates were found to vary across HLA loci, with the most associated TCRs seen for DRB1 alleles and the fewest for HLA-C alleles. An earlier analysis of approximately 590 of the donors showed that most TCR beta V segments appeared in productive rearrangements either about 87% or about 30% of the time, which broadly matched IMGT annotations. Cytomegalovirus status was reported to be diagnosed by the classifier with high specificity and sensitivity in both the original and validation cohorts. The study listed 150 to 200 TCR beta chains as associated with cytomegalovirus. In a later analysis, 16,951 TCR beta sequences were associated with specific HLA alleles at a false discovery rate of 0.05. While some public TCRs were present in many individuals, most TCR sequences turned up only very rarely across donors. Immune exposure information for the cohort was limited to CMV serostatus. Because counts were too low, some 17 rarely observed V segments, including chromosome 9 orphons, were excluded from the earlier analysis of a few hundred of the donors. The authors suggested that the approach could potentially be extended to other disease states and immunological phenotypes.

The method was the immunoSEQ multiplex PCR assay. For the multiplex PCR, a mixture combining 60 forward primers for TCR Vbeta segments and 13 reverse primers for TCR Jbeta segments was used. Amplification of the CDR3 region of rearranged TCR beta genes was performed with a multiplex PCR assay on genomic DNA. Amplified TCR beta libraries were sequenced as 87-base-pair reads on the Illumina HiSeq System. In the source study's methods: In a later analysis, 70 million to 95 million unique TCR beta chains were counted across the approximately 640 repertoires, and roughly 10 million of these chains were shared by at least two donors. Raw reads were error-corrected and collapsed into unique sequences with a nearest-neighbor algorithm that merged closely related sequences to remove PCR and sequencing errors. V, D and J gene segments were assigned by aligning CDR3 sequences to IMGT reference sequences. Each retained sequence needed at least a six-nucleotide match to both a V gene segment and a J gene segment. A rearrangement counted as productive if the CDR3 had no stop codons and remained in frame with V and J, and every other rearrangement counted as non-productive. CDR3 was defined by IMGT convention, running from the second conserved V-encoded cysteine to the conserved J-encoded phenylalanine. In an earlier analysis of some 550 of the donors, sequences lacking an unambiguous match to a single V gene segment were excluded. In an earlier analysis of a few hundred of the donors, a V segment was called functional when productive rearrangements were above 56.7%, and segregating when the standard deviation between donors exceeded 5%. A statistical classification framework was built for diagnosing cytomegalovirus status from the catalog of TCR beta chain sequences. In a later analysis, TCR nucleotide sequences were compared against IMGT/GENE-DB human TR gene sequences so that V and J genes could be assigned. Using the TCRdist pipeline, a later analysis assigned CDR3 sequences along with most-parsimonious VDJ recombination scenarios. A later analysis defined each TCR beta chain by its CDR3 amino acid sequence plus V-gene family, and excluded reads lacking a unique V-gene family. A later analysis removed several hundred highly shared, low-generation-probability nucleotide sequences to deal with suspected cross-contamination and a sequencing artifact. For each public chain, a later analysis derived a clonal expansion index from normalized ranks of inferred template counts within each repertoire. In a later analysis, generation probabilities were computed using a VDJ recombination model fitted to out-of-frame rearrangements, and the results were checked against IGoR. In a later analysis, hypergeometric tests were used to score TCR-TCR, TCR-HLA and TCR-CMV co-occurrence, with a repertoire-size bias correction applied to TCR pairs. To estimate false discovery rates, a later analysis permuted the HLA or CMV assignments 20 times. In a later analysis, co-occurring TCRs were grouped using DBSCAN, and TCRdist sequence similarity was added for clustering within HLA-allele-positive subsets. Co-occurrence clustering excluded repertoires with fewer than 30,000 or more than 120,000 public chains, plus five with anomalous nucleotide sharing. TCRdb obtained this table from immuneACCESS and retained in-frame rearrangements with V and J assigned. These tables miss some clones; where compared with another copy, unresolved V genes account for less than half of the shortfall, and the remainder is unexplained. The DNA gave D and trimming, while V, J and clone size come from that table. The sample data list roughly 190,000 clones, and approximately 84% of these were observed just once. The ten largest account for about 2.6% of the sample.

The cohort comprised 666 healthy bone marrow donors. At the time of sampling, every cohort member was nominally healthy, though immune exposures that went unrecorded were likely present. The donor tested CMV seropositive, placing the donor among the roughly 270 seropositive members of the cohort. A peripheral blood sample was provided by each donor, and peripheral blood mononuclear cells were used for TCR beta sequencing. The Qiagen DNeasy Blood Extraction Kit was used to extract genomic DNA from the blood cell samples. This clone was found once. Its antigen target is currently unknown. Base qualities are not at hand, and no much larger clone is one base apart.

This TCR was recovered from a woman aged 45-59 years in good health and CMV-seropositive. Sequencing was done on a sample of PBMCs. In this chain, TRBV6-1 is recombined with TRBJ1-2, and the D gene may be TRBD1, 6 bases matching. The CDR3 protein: CASSSKTGNYGYTF. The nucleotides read TGTGCCAGCAGCTCGAAGACAGGAAACTATGGCTACACCTTC.